The next 27 T cell receptor beta chains were all read from a single sample in a study of blood T cell repertoires in COVID-19. Only in-frame clones appear in the TCRdb table, and some are missing; sequencing was by immunoSEQ multiplex PCR. The data contain fewer than 350,000 clones, roughly nine tenths of them singletons. Sequencing was done on a sample of PBMCs or T cells enriched from blood (not recorded which). These receptors were obtained from a man between 60 and 75 years old who had recovered from COVID-19.

The gene calls are TRBV7-9 and TRBJ1-1; D might be TRBD1 (5 bases). Germline CDR1 is SEHNR and CDR2 is FQNEAQ (reference sequence). The CDR3 length is 14 residues. V lost 6 bases, J lost 0 bases, and 11 bases lay in between. The CDR3 nucleotides are TGTGCCAGCAGACGGACAAGCATGAACACTGAAGCTTTCTTT. Translating it yields CASRRTSMNTEAFF.

This clone is a singleton in its sample. V is TRBV6-5 and J is TRBJ2-7, with 9 bases that match TRBD1. Trimming at V came to 2 bases and at J to 4 bases, leaving 6 bases not matched to a gene. The CDR3 spans 15 residues. In germline, CDR1 is MNHEY, CDR2 SVGAGI. This chain's CDR3 is CASSYAGTGLYEQYF. In nucleotides, the CDR3 is TGTGCCAGCAGTTACGCCGGGACAGGGCTATACGAGCAGTACTTC.

This sequence joins TRBV9 and TRBJ1-6; perhaps TRBD1 as D (5 bases). Germline assignment: CDR1 SGDLS and CDR2 YYNGEE. The V end lost 0 bases, the J end lost 13 bases, and 8 bases lay between the germline ends. The CDR3 has 12 residues. CDR3 protein: CASSVAGGPLHF. Here the CDR3 DNA reads TGTGCCAGCAGCGTAGCCGGGGGGCCCCTCCACTTT.

The chain employs TRBV28 and TRBJ2-1; 10 positions match TRBD2. CDR1 and CDR2 (germline): MDHEN, SYDVKM. CDR3 length equals 16 residues. Unmatched junction bases numbered 7, after V lost 2 bases and J lost 6 bases. The CDR3, as DNA: TGTGCCAGCAGTTTAAGAGCGGGAGGGGCCCCCAATGAGCAGTTCTTC. Amino acids: CASSLRAGGAPNEQFF.

This clone was detected only a few times. The J gene is TRBJ1-1, the V gene TRBV30, with no clear D. The CDR3 loop spans 13 amino acids. CDR1 is GTSNPN, CDR2 SVGIG, per germline (reference sequence). Trimming took off 2 bases at V and 5 bases at J, with 12 bases between the two ends. The CDR3 spells CAWSITKQTEAFF. The CDR3 DNA reads as TGTGCCTGGAGTATCACTAAGCAGACTGAAGCTTTCTTT.

The chain employs TRBV6-2 or TRBV6-3 and TRBJ1-5; D ambiguous. Between the trimmed V and J ends, which lost 6 bases and 3 bases, there was a span of 12 bases. Germline CDR1 and CDR2: MNHEY and SVGEGT. This CDR3 comprises 14 residues. DNA of the CDR3: TGTGCCAGCAGCTATAATAGTGTCAATCAGCCCCAGCATTTT. Residues: CASSYNSVNQPQHF.

This chain connects TRBV28 to TRBJ2-7; D gene uncertain. The V gene's germline CDR1 is MDHEN and CDR2 SYDVKM. The CDR3 is 15 residues long. V was shortened by 3 bases and J by 3 bases, with 15 bases between the two germline ends. The CDR3 sequence is CASSLSLGDGYEQYF. The DNA for the CDR3 is TGTGCCAGCAGTTTGAGTTTAGGAGATGGCTACGAGCAGTACTTC.

Worth noting for this clone: Within the sample, other DNA sequences also encode this same CDR3. The chain recombines TRBV5-1 with TRBJ2-1; 9 positions match TRBD2. Germline CDR1 SGHRS, CDR2 YFSETQ. This CDR3 is 15 amino acids long. The V gene end was trimmed by 0 bases and the J gene end by 4 bases; junction bases not matched to a gene: 2. CDR3 sequence (DNA): TGCGCCAGCAGCTTGGGACTAGCGGATTACAATGAGCAGTTCTTC. This translates into CASSLGLADYNEQFF.

This chain uses TRBV28 with TRBJ2-1; 8 nucleotides match TRBD2. The CDR3 contains 14 residues. Germline lookup yields CDR1 MDHEN and CDR2 SYDVKM. J was trimmed by 3 bases and V by 6 bases; bases with no gene match: 4. DNA of the CDR3: TGTGCCAGCAGACTAGCGGTTTACTACAATGAGCAGTTCTTC. As protein: CASRLAVYYNEQFF.

J is TRBJ1-1 and V is TRBV6-1; the D gene is possibly TRBD1 (5 bases). Germline assignment: CDR1 MNHNS and CDR2 SASEGT. V lost 2 bases to trimming and J lost 1 base, with 11 bases between them. The CDR3 is 15 residues long. CDR3: CASSESGEGNTEAFF. The CDR3 DNA sequence: TGTGCCAGCAGTGAATCGGGGGAGGGGAACACTGAAGCTTTCTTT.

J is TRBJ2-7 and V is TRBV5-1; TRBD1 is a possible D gene (5 bases). Trimming removed 4 bases at V and 1 base at J, with 18 bases between. The CDR3 is made up of 16 amino acids. Germline CDR1 SGHRS, CDR2 YFSETQ. This CDR3 is CASSPLTGTFSYEQYF. CDR3 coding DNA: TGCGCCAGCAGCCCCCTTACAGGTACTTTTTCCTACGAGCAGTACTTC. Variable domain in full (rest from reference TRBV5-1 and TRBJ2-7): KAGVTQTPRYLIKTRGQQVTLSCSPISGHRSVSWYQQTPGQGLQFLFEYFSETQRNKGNFPGRFSGRQFSNSRSEMNVSTLELGDSALYLCASSPLTGTFSYEQYFGPGTRLTVT.

V usage is TRBV28 and J usage is TRBJ1-1, with D perhaps TRBD1 (5 bases). Germline CDR1 MDHEN, CDR2 SYDVKM. The V gene lost 6 bases and the J gene lost 1 base, with 15 bases spanning the gap. This CDR3 is 15 amino acids long. This CDR3 reads CASSSWQGSNTEAFF. The CDR3 coding sequence is TGTGCCAGCAGCTCCTGGCAGGGTTCGAACACTGAAGCTTTCTTT.

The rearrangement uses TRBV5-4 and TRBJ2-5, with a tentative D call TRBD1 (6 bases). This CDR3 is 15 amino acids long. With 2 bases removed from V and 0 bases from J, the gap between germline ends came to 11 bases. Germline loops: CDR1 SGHNT, CDR2 YYREEE (reference sequence). CDR3 sequence reads: CASSLGGKYQETQYF. For the CDR3, the DNA is TGTGCCAGCAGCTTAGGGGGAAAGTACCAAGAGACCCAGTACTTC.

This chain links TRBV2 with TRBJ2-7, with a possible D match to TRBD1 (5 bases). CDR1 and CDR2 (germline): SNHLY, FYNNEI. CDR3 length: 13 amino acids. Trimming took 6 bases from V and 2 from J, leaving 11 bases between them. In nucleotides, the CDR3 is TGTGCCAGCAGGGACATTACCACCTACGAGCAGTACTTC. This translates into CASRDITTYEQYF.

The chain employs TRBV27 and TRBJ2-7, with 12 bases lining up with TRBD2. V trimming: 6 bases; J trimming: 1 base; junction bases outside the gene matches: 16. Germline values: CDR1 MNHEY, CDR2 SMNVEV (reference sequence). The CDR3 covers 19 residues. Here the CDR3 reads CASSLSILTSGRGSYEQYF. CDR3 sequence (DNA): TGTGCCAGCAGCCTTTCAATCTTGACTAGCGGGAGAGGTTCCTACGAGCAGTACTTC.

The chain recombines TRBV7-2 with TRBJ2-7; 11 nucleotides align to TRBD2. CDR1 SGHTA and CDR2 FQGNSA come from the germline V gene. This CDR3 is 15 amino acids long. V lost 5 bases to trimming and J lost 3 bases; unmatched junction nucleotides: 6. The CDR3 DNA sequence: TGTGCCAGCAGCCCCAGACTAGCGGGGAACTACGAGCAGTACTTC. Amino acid sequence: CASSPRLAGNYEQYF.

This clone was seen more than once but under ten times. V is TRBV6-5 and J is TRBJ1-1, with no clear D. CDR1 and CDR2 from the germline V gene are MNHEY and SVGAGI. The CDR3 has 12 residues. V lost 3 bases and J 3 bases, leaving 5 bases between the germline ends. The chain's CDR3 is CASSYGDTEAFF. The CDR3, as DNA: TGTGCCAGCAGTTATGGAGACACTGAAGCTTTCTTT.

The V gene is TRBV6-1, the J gene TRBJ1-6; D is unclear. CDR1 is MNHNS, CDR2 SASEGT, per germline. The V end was cut by 0 bases, the J end by 16 bases, with 10 bases between. The CDR3 consists of 12 residues. The CDR3 DNA reads TGTGCCAGCAGTGAAGCGGGAGGGAGTCTCCACTTT. It codes for CASSEAGGSLHF.

The J gene is TRBJ1-2, the V gene TRBV28; 8 bases fit TRBD1. Looked up from germline, CDR1 is MDHEN and CDR2 is SYDVKM. This CDR3 region has 14 residues. V shed 5 bases and J 5 bases; nucleotides not matched to a gene: 7. CDR3 sequence: CASSAFDRGYGYTF. CDR3 bases: TGTGCCAGCAGTGCCTTTGACAGGGGATATGGCTACACCTTC.

This chain links TRBV3-1 (or the pseudogene TRBV3-2) with TRBJ1-6; 7 bases are shared with TRBD1. There are 16 residues in the CDR3. J lost 5 bases, V lost 4 bases, and 8 bases had no gene match. Germline-derived CDR1 and CDR2 are LGHDT and YNNKEL (reference sequence). The CDR3: CASSRSADRHNSPLHF. DNA of the CDR3: TGTGCCAGCAGCCGTTCCGCGGACAGGCATAATTCACCCCTCCACTTT.

This clone was counted a few times. The gene calls are TRBV24-1 and TRBJ2-1, with D perhaps TRBD1 (5 bases). Germline CDR1 and CDR2: KGHDR and SFDVKD. Trimming removed 1 base from V and 4 bases from J, with 13 bases in between. The CDR3 runs to 16 residues. The CDR3 spells CATSDFGQGLYNEQFF. CDR3 in DNA: TGTGCCACCAGTGATTTCGGCCAGGGCCTATACAATGAGCAGTTCTTC.

This chain connects TRBV9 to TRBJ2-5; D gene unclear. The CDR3 has 17 residues. CDR1 and CDR2 (germline): SGDLS, YYNGEE. The ends were cut back, 0 bases at V and 2 bases at J, with 17 bases in the middle. CDR3 in DNA: TGTGCCAGCAGCGTAGACGGAGACCCCCGTTGGCAAGAGACCCAGTACTTC. Translating it yields CASSVDGDPRWQETQYF. Looking up the rest from reference TRBV9 and TRBJ2-5 gives the full variable domain: DSGVTQTPKHLITATGQRVTLRCSPRSGDLSVYWYQQSLDQGLQFLIQYYNGEERAKGNILERFSAQQFPDLHSELNLSSLELGDSALYFCASSVDGDPRWQETQYFGPGTRLLVL.

The chain uses TRBV5-4 and TRBJ2-7, with 10 bases lining up with TRBD1. The junction had 11 bases not matched to a gene; V was cut back by 2 bases and J by 3 bases. Germline lookup yields CDR1 SGHNT and CDR2 YYREEE (reference sequence). The CDR3 length is 17 residues. In DNA form, the CDR3 reads TGTGCCAGCAGCTTTCCCGGGACAGGGGATGTAGACTACGAGCAGTACTTC. Its protein product is CASSFPGTGDVDYEQYF.

This chain uses TRBV7-6 with TRBJ1-5; the D gene is possibly TRBD1 (5 bases). Germline loops: CDR1 SGHVS, CDR2 FNYEAQ. The CDR3 is 15 amino acids. V lost 1 base to trimming and J lost 5 bases, with 12 bases between them. DNA for the CDR3: TGTGCCAGCAGCTTAGGTTCAGGGAGGGATCAGCCCCAGCATTTT. Its translation: CASSLGSGRDQPQHF.

The chain has TRBV6-4 and TRBJ2-1; TRBD2 matches 7 bases. The CDR3 covers 15 residues. The V gene's germline CDR1 is MRHNA and CDR2 SNTAGT. Trimming removed 2 bases from V and 3 bases from J; junction bases left unmatched: 4. The CDR3 sequence is CASSDPGGYYNEQFF. The DNA of the CDR3 is TGTGCCAGCAGTGACCCGGGGGGATACTACAATGAGCAGTTCTTC.

About this clone: In the same sample, other DNA sequences code for this CDR3. The chain combines TRBV5-6 with TRBJ1-5; D might be TRBD1 (6 bases). The V gene's germline CDR1 is SGHDT and CDR2 YYEEEE. V was shortened by 4 bases and J by 4 bases, with 12 bases between the two germline ends. The CDR3 has 14 residues. CDR3 bases: TGTGCCAGCAGCCTCAGGGGTATTAATCAGCCCCAGCATTTT. It codes for CASSLRGINQPQHF.

The chain carries TRBV9 and TRBJ2-2; 11 bases map to TRBD2. The V segment lost 1 base and the J segment 7 bases; nucleotides outside the gene matches: 6. CDR3 length equals 16 residues. In germline, CDR1 is SGDLS, CDR2 YYNGEE. For the CDR3, the DNA is TGTGCCAGCAGCGTATCACTAGCGGGAGTTAACGGGGAGCTGTTTTTT. It yields the protein CASSVSLAGVNGELFF.